Shown below are 2 T cell receptor beta chains from a single sample sequenced in a study of graft-versus-host responses after intestinal transplantation. The method was immunoSEQ multiplex PCR; TCRdb's version includes in-frame clones alone and lacks a portion of them. Here the sample spans around 23,000 clones, 80% to 95% being singletons. This material consisted of PBMCs, taken 18 days after transplant. These receptors all come from a human patient who received an intestinal transplant, so some T cells may come from the graft donor.

Concerning this clone: The sample has other DNA sequences that encode this CDR3 too. The chain combines TRBV5-1 with TRBJ1-1, with TRBD1 as a possible D gene (6 bases). CDR3 length equals 15 residues. The germline CDR1 and CDR2 sequences are SGHRS and YFSETQ. The V end was cut by 0 bases, the J end by 2 bases, with 11 bases between. The CDR3 bases are TGCGCCAGCAGCTTGGAGCCGGGACAAAACACTGAAGCTTTCTTT. It codes for CASSLEPGQNTEAFF.

DNA of the CDR3: TGTGCCTGGAGTGAAACAGGGAGATGGCCTGGCTACACCTTC. It yields the protein CAWSETGRWPGYTF. The rearrangement uses TRBV30 and TRBJ1-2; TRBD1 is a possible D gene (6 bases). Germline CDR1 and CDR2: GTSNPN and SVGIG (reference sequence). The V gene lost 1 base and the J gene lost 7 bases, with 16 bases spanning the gap. The CDR3 loop spans 14 amino acids.